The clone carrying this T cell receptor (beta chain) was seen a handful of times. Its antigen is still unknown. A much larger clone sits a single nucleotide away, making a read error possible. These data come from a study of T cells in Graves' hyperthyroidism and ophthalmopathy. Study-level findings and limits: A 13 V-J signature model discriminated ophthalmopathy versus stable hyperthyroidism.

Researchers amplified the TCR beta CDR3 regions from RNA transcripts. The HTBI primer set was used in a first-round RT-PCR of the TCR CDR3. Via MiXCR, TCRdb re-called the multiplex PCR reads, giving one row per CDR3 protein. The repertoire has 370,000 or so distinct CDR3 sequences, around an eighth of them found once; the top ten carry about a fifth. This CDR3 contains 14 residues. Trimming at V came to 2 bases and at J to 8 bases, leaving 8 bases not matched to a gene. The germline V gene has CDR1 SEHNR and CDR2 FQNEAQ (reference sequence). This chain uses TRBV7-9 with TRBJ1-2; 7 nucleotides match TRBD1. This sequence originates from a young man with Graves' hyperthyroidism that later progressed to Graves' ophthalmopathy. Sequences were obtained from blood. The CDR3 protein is CASSLRGHDGGYTF. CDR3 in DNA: TGTGCCAGCAGCTTAAGGGGGCACGATGGAGGCTACACCTTC.